This T cell receptor (beta chain) was identified during a study of blood T cells in healthy people across ages. This CDR3 contains 19 residues. The germline V gene encodes CDR1 SGHRS and CDR2 YFSETQ. With V trimmed by 0 bases and J by 0 bases, 11 bases remained unmatched. The use of a sample-barcoded 5' primer and a J-beta primer mix characterized a second PCR of roughly 7 to 11 cycles. TCRdb recomputed calls from the 5' RACE reads with MiXCR, one row per CDR3 protein. The sample has 600,000 to 1,000,000 distinct CDR3 sequences; 58% are singletons. Every sample yielded at least 6.5 million isolated PBMCs.

The TCR sequence derives from a man aged 30-40 years in good health. Source material: blood. The chain carries TRBV5-1 and TRBJ2-1; 8 bases align to TRBD1. CDR3: CASSLGQGITRHSYNEQFF. As DNA, the CDR3 is TGCGCCAGCAGCTTGGGACAGGGGATAACCCGGCACTCCTACAATGAGCAGTTCTTC.